This TCR beta chain was sequenced during a study of shared clonotypes between healthy human individuals. General study points: Generation of non-shared clonotypes was less probable than generation of clonotypes shared by all four donors. A small donor pool kept down the genetic and exposure-history diversity that was represented.

This clone came up once. Antigen: not known. The CDR3 is 14 residues long. Germline CDR1 is SGHTA and CDR2 is FQGNSA. V gave up 3 bases and J gave up 2 bases, with 8 bases separating them. The deep-level immunoSEQ assay was used. Sequenced by immunoSEQ multiplex PCR; TCRdb stores in-frame clones only, minus some. Altogether approximately 2.5 million clones are present, around nine tenths being singletons, with the ten largest covering around 0.15%. This chain joins TRBV7-2 and TRBJ1-5; D unresolved. The TCR was taken from a man aged 18 to 29 in good health. Material for sequencing was naive CD4+ T cells sorted from blood. As to subset: CD45RA+ positively selected. The chain's CDR3 is CASSFPGGNQPQHF. For the CDR3, the DNA is TGTGCCAGCAGCTTCCCTGGAGGCAATCAGCCCCAGCATTTT.